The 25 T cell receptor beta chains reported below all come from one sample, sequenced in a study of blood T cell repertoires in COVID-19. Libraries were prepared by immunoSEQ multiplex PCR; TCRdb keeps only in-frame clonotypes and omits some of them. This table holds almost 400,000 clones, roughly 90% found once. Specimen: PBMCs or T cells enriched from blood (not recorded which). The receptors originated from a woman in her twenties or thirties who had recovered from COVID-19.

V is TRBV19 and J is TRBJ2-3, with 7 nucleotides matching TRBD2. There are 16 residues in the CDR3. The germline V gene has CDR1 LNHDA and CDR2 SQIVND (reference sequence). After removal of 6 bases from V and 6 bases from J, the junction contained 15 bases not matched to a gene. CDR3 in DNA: TGTGCCAGTAGATCCCGGGAGGCTAGTGTGACCGATACGCAGTATTTT. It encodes CASRSREASVTDTQYF.

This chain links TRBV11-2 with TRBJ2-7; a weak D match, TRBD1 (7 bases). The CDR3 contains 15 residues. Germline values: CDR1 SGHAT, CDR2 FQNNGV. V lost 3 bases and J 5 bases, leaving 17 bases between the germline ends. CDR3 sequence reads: CASSFLPGGMNEQYF. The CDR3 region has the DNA TGTGCCAGCAGCTTTTTACCAGGGGGGATGAACGAGCAGTACTTC.

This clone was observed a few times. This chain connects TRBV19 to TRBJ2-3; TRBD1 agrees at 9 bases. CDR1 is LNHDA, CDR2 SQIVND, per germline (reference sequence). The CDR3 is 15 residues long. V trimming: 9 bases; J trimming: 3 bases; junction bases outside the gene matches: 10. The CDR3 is CASSSGTGFTDTQYF. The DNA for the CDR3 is TGTGCCAGCTCCTCCGGGACAGGGTTTACAGATACGCAGTATTTT.

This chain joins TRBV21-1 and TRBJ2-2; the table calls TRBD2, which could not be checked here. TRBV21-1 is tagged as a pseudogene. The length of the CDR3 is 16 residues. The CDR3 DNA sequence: TGTGCCAGCAGCAATCTACTAGCGGGAGGGGTCGGGGAGCTGTTTTTT. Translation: CASSNLLAGGVGELFF.

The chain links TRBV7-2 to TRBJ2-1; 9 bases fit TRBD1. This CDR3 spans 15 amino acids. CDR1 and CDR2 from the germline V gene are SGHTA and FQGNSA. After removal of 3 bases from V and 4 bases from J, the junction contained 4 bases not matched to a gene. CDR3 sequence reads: CASSFRDRVYNEQFF. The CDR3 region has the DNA TGTGCCAGCAGCTTCCGGGACAGGGTATACAATGAGCAGTTCTTC.

The CDR3 sequence: CASSSRGLDYGYTF. CDR3 sequence (DNA): TGTGCCAGCAGTAGTAGGGGTTTAGACTATGGCTACACCTTC. The V and J genes are TRBV27 and TRBJ1-2, with D possibly TRBD1 on 5 matching bases. Trimming pared 5 bases from V and 3 bases from J, leaving 13 bases between. The CDR3 is 14 amino acids. The germline V gene encodes CDR1 MNHEY and CDR2 SMNVEV (reference sequence).

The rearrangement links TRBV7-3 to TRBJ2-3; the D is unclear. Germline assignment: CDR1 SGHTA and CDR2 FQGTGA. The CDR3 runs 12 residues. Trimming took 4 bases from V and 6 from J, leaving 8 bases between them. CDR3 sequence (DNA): TGTGCCAGCAGCTCCGAGATGGATACGCAGTATTTT. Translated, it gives CASSSEMDTQYF.

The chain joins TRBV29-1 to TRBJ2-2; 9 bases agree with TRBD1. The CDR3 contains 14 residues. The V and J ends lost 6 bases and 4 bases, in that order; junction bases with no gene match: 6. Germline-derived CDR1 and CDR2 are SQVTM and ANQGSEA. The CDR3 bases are TGCAGCGTGAGGGGGACAGGGATCACCGGGGAGCTGTTTTTT. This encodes CSVRGTGITGELFF.

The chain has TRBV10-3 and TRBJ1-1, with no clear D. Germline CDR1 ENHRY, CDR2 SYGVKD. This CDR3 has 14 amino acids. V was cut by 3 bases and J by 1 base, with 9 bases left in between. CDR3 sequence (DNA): TGTGCCATCAGTGAAACAGTCACGAACACTGAAGCTTTCTTT. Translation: CAISETVTNTEAFF.

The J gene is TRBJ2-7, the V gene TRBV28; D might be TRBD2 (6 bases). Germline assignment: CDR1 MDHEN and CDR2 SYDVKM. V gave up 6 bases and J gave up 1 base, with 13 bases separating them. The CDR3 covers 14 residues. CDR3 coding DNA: TGTGCCAGCAGCCAGACGGGGAGGTCCTACGAGCAGTACTTC. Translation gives CASSQTGRSYEQYF.

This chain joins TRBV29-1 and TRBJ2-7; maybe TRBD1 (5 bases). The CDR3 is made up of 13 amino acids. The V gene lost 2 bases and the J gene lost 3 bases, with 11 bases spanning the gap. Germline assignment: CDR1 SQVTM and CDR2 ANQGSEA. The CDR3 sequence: CSVERQGGYEQYF. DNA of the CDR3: TGCAGCGTTGAACGTCAGGGCGGCTACGAGCAGTACTTC.

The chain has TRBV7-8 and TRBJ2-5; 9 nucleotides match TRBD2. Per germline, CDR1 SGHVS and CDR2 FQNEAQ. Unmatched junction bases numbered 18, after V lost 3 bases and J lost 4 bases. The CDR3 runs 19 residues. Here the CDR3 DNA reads TGTGCCAGCAGCTTCCTCATTGCGGGGGGGCTCGGGGCGTTAGAGACCCAGTACTTC. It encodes CASSFLIAGGLGALETQYF.

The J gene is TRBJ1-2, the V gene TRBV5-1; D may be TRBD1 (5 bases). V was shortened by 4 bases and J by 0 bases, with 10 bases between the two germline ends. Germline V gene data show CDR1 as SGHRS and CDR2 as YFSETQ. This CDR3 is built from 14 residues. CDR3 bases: TGCGCCAGCAGCCTAACGACAGCTAACTATGGCTACACCTTC. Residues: CASSLTTANYGYTF.

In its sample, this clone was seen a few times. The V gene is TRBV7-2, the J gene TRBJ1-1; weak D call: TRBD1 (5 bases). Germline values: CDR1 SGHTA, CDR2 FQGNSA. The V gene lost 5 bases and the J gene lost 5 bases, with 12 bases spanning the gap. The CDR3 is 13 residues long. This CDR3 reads CASSPQGGTEAFF. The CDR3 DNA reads TGTGCCAGCAGCCCTCAGGGCGGAACTGAAGCTTTCTTT.

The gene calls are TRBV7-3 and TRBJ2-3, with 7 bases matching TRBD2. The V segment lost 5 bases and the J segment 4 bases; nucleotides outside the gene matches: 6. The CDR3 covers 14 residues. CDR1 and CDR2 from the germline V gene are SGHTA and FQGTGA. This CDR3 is CASSLSGWSDTQYF. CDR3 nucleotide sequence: TGTGCCAGCAGCCTTAGCGGGTGGTCAGATACGCAGTATTTT.

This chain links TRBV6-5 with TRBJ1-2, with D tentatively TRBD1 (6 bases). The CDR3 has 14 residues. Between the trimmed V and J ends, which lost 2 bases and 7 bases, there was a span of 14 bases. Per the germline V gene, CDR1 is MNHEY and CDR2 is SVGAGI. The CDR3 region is CASSYTDSTGGYTF. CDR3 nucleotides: TGTGCCAGCAGTTACACGGACAGCACTGGTGGCTACACCTTC.

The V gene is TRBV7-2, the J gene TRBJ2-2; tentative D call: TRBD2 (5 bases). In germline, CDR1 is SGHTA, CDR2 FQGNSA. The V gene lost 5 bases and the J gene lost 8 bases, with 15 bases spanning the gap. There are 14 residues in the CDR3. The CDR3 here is CASSPRRAKGELFF. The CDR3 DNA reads TGTGCCAGCAGCCCACGGCGGGCGAAAGGGGAGCTGTTTTTT. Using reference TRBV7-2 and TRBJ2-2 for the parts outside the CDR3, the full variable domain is GAGVSQSPSNKVTEKGKDVELRCDPISGHTALYWYRQSLGQGLEFLIYFQGNSAPDKSGLPSDRFSAERTGGSVSTLTIQRTQQEDSAVYLCASSPRRAKGELFFGEGSRLTVL.

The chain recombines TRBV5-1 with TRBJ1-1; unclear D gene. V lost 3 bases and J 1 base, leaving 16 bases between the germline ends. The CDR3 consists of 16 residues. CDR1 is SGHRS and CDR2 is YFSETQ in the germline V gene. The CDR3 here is CASSWRPRDKNTEAFF. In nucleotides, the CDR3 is TGCGCCAGCAGCTGGAGGCCGAGAGACAAGAACACTGAAGCTTTCTTT.

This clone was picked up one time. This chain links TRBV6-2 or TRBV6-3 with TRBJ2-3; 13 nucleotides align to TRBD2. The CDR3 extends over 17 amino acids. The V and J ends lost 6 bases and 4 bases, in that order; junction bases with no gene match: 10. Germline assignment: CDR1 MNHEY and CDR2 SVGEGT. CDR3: CASSRQGLAGEADTQYF. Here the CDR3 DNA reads TGTGCCAGCAGCCGCCAAGGACTAGCGGGAGAGGCAGATACGCAGTATTTT.

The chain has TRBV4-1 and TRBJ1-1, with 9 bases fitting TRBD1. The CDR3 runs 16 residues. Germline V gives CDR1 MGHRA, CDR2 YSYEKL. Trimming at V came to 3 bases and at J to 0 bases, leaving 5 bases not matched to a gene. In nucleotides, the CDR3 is TGCGCCAGCAGCCAGGGACAGGGAATTATGAACACTGAAGCTTTCTTT. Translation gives CASSQGQGIMNTEAFF.

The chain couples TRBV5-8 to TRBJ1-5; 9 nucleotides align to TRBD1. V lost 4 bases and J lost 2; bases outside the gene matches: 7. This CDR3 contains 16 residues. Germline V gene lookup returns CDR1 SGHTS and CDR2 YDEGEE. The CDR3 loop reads CASSPGTGFGNQPQHF. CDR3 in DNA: TGTGCCAGCAGCCCGGGGACAGGGTTTGGCAATCAGCCCCAGCATTTT.

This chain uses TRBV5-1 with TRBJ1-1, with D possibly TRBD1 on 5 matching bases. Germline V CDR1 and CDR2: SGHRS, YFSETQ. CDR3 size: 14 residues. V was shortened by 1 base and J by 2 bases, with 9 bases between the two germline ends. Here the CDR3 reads CASSLLQANTEAFF. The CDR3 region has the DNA TGCGCCAGCAGCTTGCTACAGGCCAACACTGAAGCTTTCTTT.

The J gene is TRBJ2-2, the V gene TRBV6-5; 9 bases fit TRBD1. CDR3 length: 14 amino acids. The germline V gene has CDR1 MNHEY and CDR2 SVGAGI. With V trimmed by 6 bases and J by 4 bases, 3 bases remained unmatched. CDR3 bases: TGTGCCAGCAGAGGACAGGGGTCCACCGGGGAGCTGTTTTTT. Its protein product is CASRGQGSTGELFF.

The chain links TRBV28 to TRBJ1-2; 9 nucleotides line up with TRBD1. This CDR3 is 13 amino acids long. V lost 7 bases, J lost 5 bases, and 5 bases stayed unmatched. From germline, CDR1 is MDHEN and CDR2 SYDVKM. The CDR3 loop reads CASIDRGAYGYTF. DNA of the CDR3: TGTGCCAGCATAGACAGGGGGGCATATGGCTACACCTTC.

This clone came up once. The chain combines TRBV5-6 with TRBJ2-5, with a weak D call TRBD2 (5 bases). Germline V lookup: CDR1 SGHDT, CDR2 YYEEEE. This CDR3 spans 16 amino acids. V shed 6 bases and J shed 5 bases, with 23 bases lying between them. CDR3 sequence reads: CASTPTPGIPGETQYF. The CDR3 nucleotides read TGTGCCAGCACCCCGACTCCGGGAATCCCCGGCGAGACCCAGTACTTC.